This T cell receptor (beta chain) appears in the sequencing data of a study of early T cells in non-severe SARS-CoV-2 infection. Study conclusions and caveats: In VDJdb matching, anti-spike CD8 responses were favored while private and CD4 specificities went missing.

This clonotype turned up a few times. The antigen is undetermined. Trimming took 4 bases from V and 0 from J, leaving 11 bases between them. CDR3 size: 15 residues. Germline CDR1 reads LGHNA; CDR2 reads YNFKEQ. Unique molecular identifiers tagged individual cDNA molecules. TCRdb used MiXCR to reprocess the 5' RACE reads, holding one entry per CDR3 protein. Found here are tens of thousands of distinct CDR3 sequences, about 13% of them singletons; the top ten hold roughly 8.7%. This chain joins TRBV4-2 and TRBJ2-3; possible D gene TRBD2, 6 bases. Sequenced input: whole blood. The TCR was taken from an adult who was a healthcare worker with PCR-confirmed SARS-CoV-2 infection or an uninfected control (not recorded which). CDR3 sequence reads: CASSRRLGSTDTQYF. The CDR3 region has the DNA TGTGCCAGCAGCCGTCGACTAGGAAGCACAGATACGCAGTATTTT.